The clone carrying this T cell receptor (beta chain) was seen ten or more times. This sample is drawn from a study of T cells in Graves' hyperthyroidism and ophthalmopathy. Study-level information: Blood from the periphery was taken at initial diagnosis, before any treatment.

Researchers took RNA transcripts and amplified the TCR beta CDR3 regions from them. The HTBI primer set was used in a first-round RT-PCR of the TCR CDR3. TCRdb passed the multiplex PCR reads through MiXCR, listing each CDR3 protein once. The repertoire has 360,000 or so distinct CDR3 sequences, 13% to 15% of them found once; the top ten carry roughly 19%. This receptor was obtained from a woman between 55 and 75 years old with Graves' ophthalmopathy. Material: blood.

The CDR3 protein is CSAPGQLATGELFF. CDR3 bases: TGCAGTGCGCCGGGACAGCTGGCCACCGGGGAGCTGTTTTTT. This rearrangement joins TRBV20-1 to TRBJ2-2, with TRBD1 identical over 7 bases. The V segment lost 6 bases and the J segment 4 bases; nucleotides outside the gene matches: 8. The CDR3 has 14 residues. Germline V gene data show CDR1 as DFQATT and CDR2 as SNEGSKA (reference sequence).